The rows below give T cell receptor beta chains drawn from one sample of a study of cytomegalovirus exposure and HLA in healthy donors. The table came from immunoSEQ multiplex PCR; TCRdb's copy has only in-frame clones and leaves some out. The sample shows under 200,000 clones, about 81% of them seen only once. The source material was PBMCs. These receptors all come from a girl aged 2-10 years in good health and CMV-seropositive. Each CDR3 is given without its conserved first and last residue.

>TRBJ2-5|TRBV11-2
ASSPGQRSQETQY
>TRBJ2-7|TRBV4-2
ASSQETGSGYEQY
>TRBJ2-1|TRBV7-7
ASSFRGLNNEQF
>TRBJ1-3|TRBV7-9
ASSLGSPSGNTIY
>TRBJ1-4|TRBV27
ASSNSEKLF
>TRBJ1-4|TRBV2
ASSESSGGMDEKLF
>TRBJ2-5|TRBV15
ATSSEPGSEETQY
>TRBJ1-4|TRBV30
AWSVGQFTTNEKLF
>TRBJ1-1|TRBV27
ASSYGLQGKAEAF
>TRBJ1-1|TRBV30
ACYRVTEAF